This TCR beta chain was sequenced in a study of control samples from healthy donors and cancer patients. The data were produced by immunoSEQ multiplex PCR, yet TCRdb's version contains in-frame clones alone and is incomplete. The sample holds 70,000 to 95,000 clones; around 87% are singletons and the top ten take 15% to 25%. Per the germline V gene, CDR1 is SGHTA and CDR2 is FQGNSA. The CDR3 has 17 amino acids. V was shortened by 1 base and J by 0 bases, with 15 bases between the two germline ends. The receptor was derived from a man in his fifties or sixties in good health. J is TRBJ1-2 and V is TRBV7-2; TRBD1 might be the D (6 bases). Sequencing was performed on blood. The CDR3 loop is CASSLGIGTHTNYGYTF. The CDR3 nucleotides are TGTGCCAGCAGCTTAGGGATTGGGACACATACTAACTATGGCTACACCTTC. The entire variable domain, with the rest obtained from reference TRBV7-2 and TRBJ1-2, is as follows: GAGVSQSPSNKVTEKGKDVELRCDPISGHTALYWYRQSLGQGLEFLIYFQGNSAPDKSGLPSDRFSAERTGGSVSTLTIQRTQQEDSAVYLCASSLGIGTHTNYGYTFGSGTRLTVV.